The present TCR beta chain was sequenced within a study of PD-1 blockade in classical Hodgkin lymphoma (dated by TCRdb to 2018 to 2021). The study in broad terms: Nivolumab dosing was 3 mg/kg intravenously every 2 weeks, continuing until either disease progression or unacceptable toxicity. A peripheral blood immune signature of response to PD-1 blockade in classical Hodgkin lymphoma was defined using TCR beta sequencing and CyTOF.

Beyond this particular receptor, the publication reports: Patients starting nivolumab less than 1 year after ASCT had lower diversity and were excluded from later analyses to avoid confounding by immune reconstitution. Baseline diversity similar to that of newly diagnosed patients was observed in trial patients achieving complete response, whereas significantly lower diversity was observed in partial responders and progressors. Baseline TCR diversity was reported to be lower in newly diagnosed patients than in healthy donors, and even lower in relapsed/refractory patients. A significant rise by C4D1 was seen in CD4+ but not CD8+ TCR diversity (p=0.0027 vs p=0.16), with the rise being most apparent in complete responders (p=0.02). The study covered only a single clinical trial cohort, and the causes of the repertoire differences, possibly disease activity or prior therapy, were still not defined.

Remarks on this clone: What this receptor recognizes is not known. No much larger clonotype is one base removed from it; base qualities were not supplied.

Reading the label with the study, this specimen's time point is: cycle 2 day 1 (C2D1) of nivolumab. Every trial patient had relapsed following autologous stem cell transplantation, and prior brentuximab vedotin exposure was what differed among cohorts A, B and C. The trial cohort comprised approximately 55 patients with relapsed/refractory classical Hodgkin lymphoma whose best overall responses were complete response, partial response or progressive disease. In the multi-cohort phase II CheckMate 205 trial, trial patients received single-agent nivolumab. Best overall response was determined by an independent review committee according to the 2007 International Working Group response criteria. PBMCs from the trial were collected at three points: immediately before nivolumab initiation (C1D1), and during therapy at cycle 2 day 1 and cycle 4 day 1. After peripheral blood was drawn into 8 mL Vacutainer Cell Preparation Tubes, PBMCs were isolated by centrifugation and then cryopreserved.

The CDR3 spans 13 residues, from the cysteine through the phenylalanine. This entry keeps only the CDR3 DNA: 39 bases, framed from base 1. Between the V and J ends, shortened by 6 bases and 7 bases respectively, the junction contains 16 bases. CDR1 and CDR2, looked up from the germline V gene (reference sequence), are MNHNY and SVGAGI. Genomic DNA was extracted with the Qiagen DNeasy kit from unsorted PBMCs and from negatively selected CD4+ and CD8+ fractions. Using primers that anneal to V and J segments, immunoSEQ multiplex PCR amplified the TCR beta CDR3 regions. A synthetic immune receptor repertoire was used to minimize amplification bias, and any residual bias was removed computationally once sequencing was done. As for how the authors treated the data: Repertoire diversity was quantified as the Shannon entropy index using custom Python scripts. Unsorted, CD4+ and CD8+ repertoires were analyzed separately, except for combined analyses in which CD4+ and CD8+ sequences were merged in silico. A clone was considered expanded if an increase in frequency of at least 2-fold after treatment relative to C1D1 was found, and a pseudocount of 0.5 was applied to clones undetected at baseline. Singleton clones were defined as clones with 0 or 1 copy at C1D1, and non-singleton clones were defined as clones with 2 or more copies. Clones expanded in unsorted samples were assigned a CD4+, CD8+ or unknown annotation through matching of protein sequences in sorted samples from the same patient. Wilcoxon tests on paired samples were used to test diversity changes from C1D1 to C4D1. TCRdb stores this immuneACCESS table with in-frame sequences only. Part of the clones is absent; in the studies checked, under half of the shortfall reflects unresolved V genes, and no reason is known for the rest. V, J and clone size derive from that table, while D and trimming were established from the DNA sequence. The table for this sample lists about 110,000 clones; 80% to 90% of them were counted only once. Clones ranked in the top ten supply approximately 20% of the sample.

The receptor comes from a human donor with classical Hodgkin lymphoma. The rearranged chain carries TRBV6-6 and TRBJ2-7; no confident D gene assignment can be made. Sequenced material: peripheral blood mononuclear cells (PBMCs), taken before the second cycle of nivolumab. The base sequence is TGTGCCAGCAGCCCGGAACGGGCTTGGGAGCAGTACTTC. Its amino acids are CASSPERAWEQYF.